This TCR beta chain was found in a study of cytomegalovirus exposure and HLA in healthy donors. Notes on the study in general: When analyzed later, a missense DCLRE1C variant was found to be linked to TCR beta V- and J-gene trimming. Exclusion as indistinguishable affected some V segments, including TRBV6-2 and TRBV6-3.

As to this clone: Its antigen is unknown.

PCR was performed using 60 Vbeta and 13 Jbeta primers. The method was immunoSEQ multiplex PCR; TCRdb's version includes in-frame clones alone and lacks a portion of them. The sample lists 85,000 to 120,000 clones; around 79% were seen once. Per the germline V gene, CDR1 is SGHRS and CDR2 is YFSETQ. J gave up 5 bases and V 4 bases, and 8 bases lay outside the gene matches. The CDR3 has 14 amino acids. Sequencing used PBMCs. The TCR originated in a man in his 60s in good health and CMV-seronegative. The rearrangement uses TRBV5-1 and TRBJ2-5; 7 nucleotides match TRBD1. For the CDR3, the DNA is TGCGCCAGCAGCCCTACAGGGGCCGGGGAGACCCAGTACTTC. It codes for CASSPTGAGETQYF.